This is a list of T cell receptor beta chains from one sample in a study of control samples from healthy donors and cancer patients. Sequencing was performed with immunoSEQ multiplex PCR; in TCRdb, only in-frame clones are kept and a portion is missing. The sample shows 100,000 to 150,000 clones, roughly 87% of them seen only once. The sample was blood. These receptors came from a young man in good health. The CDR3 runs from the conserved cysteine through the conserved F or W. Each record gives: J gene, clone size, V gene, D gene, CDR3 protein, CDR3 DNA. D genes are given only for firm matches. Clone size appears in some rows only: once, few, many, or a class for an expanded clone.

TRBJ2-3 NA TRBV11-2 TRBD2 CATNSEGGPTDTQYF TGTGCCACTAATTCAGAGGGAGGGCCGACAGATACGCAGTATTTT
TRBJ2-5 NA TRBV6-5 NA CASRGPAGETQYF TGTGCCAGCAGGGGGCCGGCAGGGGAGACCCAGTACTTC
TRBJ2-1 NA TRBV11-2 NA CASSSGRSSYNEQFF TGTGCCAGCAGCTCCGGCAGAAGCTCCTACAATGAGCAGTTCTTC
TRBJ1-1 NA TRBV5-8 NA CASSSRPDEAFF TGTGCCAGCAGCTCCAGACCGGATGAAGCTTTCTTT
TRBJ1-3 NA TRBV4-1 TRBD1 CASSQPGQGTSGNTIYF TGCGCCAGCAGCCAACCGGGACAGGGGACTTCTGGAAACACCATATATTTT
TRBJ1-1 NA TRBV19 TRBD1 CASSIQGGFTEAFF TGTGCCAGTAGTATTCAGGGGGGGTTCACTGAAGCTTTCTTT
TRBJ2-1 NA TRBV29-1 TRBD2 CSALAGGYNEQFF TGCAGCGCCTTAGCGGGAGGGTACAATGAGCAGTTCTTC
TRBJ1-4 NA TRBV27 TRBD1 CASSFGTGNEKLFF TGTGCCAGCAGTTTCGGGACAGGGAATGAAAAACTGTTTTTT
TRBJ2-1 few TRBV7-9 TRBD2 CASSLAGSGAYNEQFF TGTGCCAGCAGCTTAGCCGGGAGCGGGGCCTACAATGAGCAGTTCTTC
TRBJ2-7 few TRBV9 TRBD1 CASSVDPGQPKVQYF TGTGCCAGCAGCGTCGACCCGGGACAGCCTAAAGTGCAGTACTTC
TRBJ1-1 NA TRBV6-5 NA CASSYSGSSRNTEAFF TGTGCCAGCAGTTACTCGGGATCCAGTCGGAACACTGAAGCTTTCTTT
TRBJ2-7 NA TRBV27 TRBD2 CATQARASGVFSYEQYF TGTGCCACCCAAGCCAGAGCTAGCGGGGTTTTCTCCTACGAGCAGTACTTC
TRBJ1-1 NA TRBV2 TRBD1 CASSVRKIQGAGGTEAFF TGTGCCAGCAGCGTCCGTAAGATACAGGGGGCAGGGGGGACTGAAGCTTTCTTT
TRBJ1-2 NA TRBV10-2 NA CASSEIRGTWYGYTF TGCGCCAGCAGTGAGATTCGGGGGACCTGGTATGGCTACACCTTC
TRBJ2-5 NA TRBV15 NA CATSRAKLGSWGETQYF TGTGCCACCAGCAGAGCGAAACTCGGCTCCTGGGGGGAGACCCAGTACTTC
TRBJ1-2 NA TRBV28 NA CASRTTIYGYTF TGTGCCAGCAGAACGACAATCTATGGCTACACCTTC
TRBJ2-2 NA TRBV24-1 TRBD1 CATSDLLNPGQGDTGELFF TGTGCCACCAGTGATTTGCTGAACCCGGGACAGGGCGACACCGGGGAGCTGTTTTTT
TRBJ2-5 once TRBV18 NA CASSPPPETQYF TGTGCCAGCTCACCACCGCCGGAGACCCAGTACTTC
TRBJ2-3 NA TRBV10-1 TRBD2 CASSPGLAADTQYF TGCGCCAGCAGTCCGGGACTAGCGGCAGATACGCAGTATTTT
TRBJ1-2 NA TRBV27 NA CASSITENYGYTF TGTGCCAGCAGCATAACGGAAAACTATGGCTACACCTTC
TRBJ2-3 NA TRBV6-5 TRBD1 CASSPGQGGADTQYF TGTGCCAGCAGCCCGGGACAGGGTGGGGCAGATACGCAGTATTTT
TRBJ1-4 NA TRBV5-6 NA CASSFMTAAVSNEKLFF TGTGCCAGCAGCTTCATGACTGCGGCGGTGTCTAATGAAAAACTGTTTTTT
TRBJ2-7 many TRBV4-1 TRBD2 CASSSSGRRDYEQYF TGCGCCAGCAGCTCCAGCGGGAGACGAGACTACGAGCAGTACTTC
TRBJ2-3 NA TRBV4-3 TRBD2 CASSQDPRPSGRTDTQYF TGCGCCAGCAGCCAAGACCCCCGTCCTAGCGGGAGAACAGATACGCAGTATTTT
TRBJ1-1 NA TRBV10-1 TRBD1 CASKGQGSTEAFF TGCGCCAGCAAAGGACAGGGTAGCACTGAAGCTTTCTTT
TRBJ1-3 NA TRBV4-2 NA CASSQDRRGDGNTIYF TGTGCCAGCAGCCAAGATCGAAGGGGGGATGGAAACACCATATATTTT
TRBJ1-1 NA TRBV7-3 NA CASSLTRVSTNTEAFF TGTGCCAGCAGCTTAACGAGGGTTTCGACGAACACTGAAGCTTTCTTT